These 11 T cell receptor beta chains share one sample of origin, sequenced in a study of cytomegalovirus exposure and HLA in healthy donors. Both 60 Vbeta primers and 13 Jbeta primers went into the PCR. Profiled with immunoSEQ multiplex PCR; TCRdb holds only in-frame clones, not every one. In the table there are some 150,000 clones, 81% of which are singletons. Sequenced material: PBMCs. The receptors stem from a woman aged 18-29 years in good health and CMV-seropositive.

This sequence joins TRBV9 and TRBJ2-7, with D perhaps matching TRBD1 (6 bases). This CDR3 is 14 amino acids long. CDR1 and CDR2 (germline): SGDLS, YYNGEE. The V end was cut by 0 bases, the J end by 6 bases, with 13 bases between. CDR3: CASSVVPGVGEQYF. The DNA for the CDR3 is TGTGCCAGCAGCGTAGTCCCAGGGGTTGGCGAGCAGTACTTC. Drawing the rest from reference TRBV9 and TRBJ2-7, the complete variable domain is DSGVTQTPKHLITATGQRVTLRCSPRSGDLSVYWYQQSLDQGLQFLIQYYNGEERAKGNILERFSAQQFPDLHSELNLSSLELGDSALYFCASSVVPGVGEQYFGPGTRLTVT.

The CDR3 region is CASREGQVINEKLFF. CDR3 coding DNA: TGTGCCAGCAGGGAGGGACAGGTGATTAATGAAAAACTGTTTTTT. The chain couples TRBV27 to TRBJ1-4; 8 positions match TRBD1. The CDR3 extends over 15 amino acids. Germline-derived CDR1 and CDR2 are MNHEY and SMNVEV (reference sequence). Trimming took 6 bases from V and 4 from J; bases not matched to a gene: 7.

The chain couples TRBV19 to TRBJ2-5; 11 bases match TRBD1. This CDR3 comprises 16 residues. Looked up from germline, CDR1 is LNHDA and CDR2 is SQIVND (reference sequence). The ends lost 6 bases at V and 4 bases at J; junction bases unmatched: 10. The CDR3 region has the DNA TGTGCCAGTAGCCCGCGCGGACAGGGGGCGGGAGAGACCCAGTACTTC. Protein: CASSPRGQGAGETQYF. The variable domain in full, with the rest retrieved from reference TRBV19 and TRBJ2-5, is DGGITQSPKYLFRKEGQNVTLSCEQNLNHDAMYWYRQDPGQGLRLIYYSQIVNDFQKGDIAEGYSVSREKKESFPLTVTSAQKNPTAFYLCASSPRGQGAGETQYFGPGTRLLVL.

The rearrangement joins TRBV9 to TRBJ2-7; 7 nucleotides match TRBD1. This CDR3 has 16 residues. V lost 4 bases, J lost 0 bases, and 10 bases stayed unmatched. The V gene's germline CDR1 is SGDLS and CDR2 YYNGEE. CDR3 bases: TGTGCCAGCAGCCGGGACAGTGGACTGAGCTCCTACGAGCAGTACTTC. It codes for CASSRDSGLSSYEQYF.

This clone has a handful of counts. This chain joins TRBV21-1 and TRBJ2-7; the table's D call, TRBD1, was not checked against the DNA. TRBV21-1 is tagged as a pseudogene. The CDR3 totals 11 residues. CDR3 amino acids: CARQGAYEQYF. The CDR3 bases are TGTGCCAGACAGGGGGCCTACGAGCAGTACTTC.

This rearrangement joins TRBV6-5 to TRBJ2-3; D is uncertain. This CDR3 comprises 15 residues. V shed 7 bases and J shed 0 bases, with 14 bases lying between them. CDR1 is MNHEY, CDR2 SVGAGI, per germline. CDR3 loop: CASNNRAPSTDTQYF. Here the CDR3 DNA reads TGTGCCAGCAATAATAGAGCGCCGAGCACAGATACGCAGTATTTT.

In the case of this clone: Other nucleotide sequences in the sample specify the same CDR3. V usage is TRBV4-1 and J usage is TRBJ2-7, with D perhaps TRBD1 (7 bases). V was pared by 4 bases and J by 4 bases, with 14 bases between. The CDR3 is 14 amino acids. Looked up from germline, CDR1 is MGHRA and CDR2 is YSYEKL. The DNA for the CDR3 is TGCGCCAGCAGCCCCGGACAGGCGGGGTACGAGCAGTACTTC. Its protein product is CASSPGQAGYEQYF.

This clone was seen once. The chain joins TRBV15 to TRBJ2-7; 8 bases match TRBD1. Looked up from germline, CDR1 is LNHNV and CDR2 is YYDKDF (reference sequence). The junction had 12 bases not matched to a gene; V was cut back by 1 base and J by 7 bases. The CDR3 is 16 residues long. The CDR3 nucleotides are TGTGCCACCAGCAGAGGCCCGACAGGGGAGGTTGGGGAGCAGTACTTC. Amino acid sequence: CATSRGPTGEVGEQYF.

V gene TRBV4-3 combines with J gene TRBJ1-4, with a possible D match to TRBD1 (5 bases). This CDR3 is built from 16 residues. Germline V gives CDR1 LGHNA, CDR2 YSLEER. The germline V and J ends were trimmed by 3 bases and 1 base, with 12 bases remaining between them. This CDR3 reads CASSHDSSRTNEKLFF. The CDR3 nucleotides are TGCGCCAGCAGCCATGACAGCAGCAGAACTAATGAAAAACTGTTTTTT.

The V call is TRBV19, the J call TRBJ2-7, with a tentative D call TRBD1 (6 bases). The CDR3 extends over 14 amino acids. Germline loops: CDR1 LNHDA, CDR2 SQIVND (reference sequence). Deletions cut 6 bases from V and 1 base from J, with 13 bases between. The CDR3 loop reads CASREGHASYEQYF. DNA for the CDR3: TGTGCCAGTAGAGAGGGACATGCTTCCTACGAGCAGTACTTC.

The V and J genes are TRBV11-2 and TRBJ2-2; 7 bases align to TRBD1. The J segment lost 3 bases and the V segment lost 8 bases, leaving 9 bases of the junction unmatched. Germline CDR1 SGHAT, CDR2 FQNNGV. The CDR3 has 15 amino acids. The CDR3: CASLETGVDTGELFF. CDR3 DNA: TGTGCCAGCCTTGAAACAGGGGTCGACACCGGGGAGCTGTTTTTT.